The 20 T cell receptor beta chains below were found in one sample sequenced in a study of blood T cell repertoires in COVID-19. Profiled with immunoSEQ multiplex PCR; TCRdb holds only in-frame clones, not every one. The sample contains about 190,000 clones, approximately 82% of which appear only once. Sequenced sample: PBMCs or T cells enriched from blood (not recorded which). Every receptor here comes from a woman aged 45-65 years who had recovered from COVID-19.

The chain uses TRBV6-6 and TRBJ2-5; the D gene is possibly TRBD2 (7 bases). Germline CDR1 is MNHNY and CDR2 is SVGAGI (reference sequence). The CDR3 loop spans 14 amino acids. Deletions cut 4 bases from V and 1 base from J, with 10 bases between. CDR3: CASSWGGRQETQYF. CDR3 bases: TGTGCCAGCAGTTGGGGGGGGCGCCAAGAGACCCAGTACTTC.

This sequence joins TRBV18 and TRBJ1-1, with TRBD1 matching over 10 bases. Per germline, CDR1 KGHSH and CDR2 LQKENI. The length of the CDR3 is 17 residues. With V trimmed by 0 bases and J by 5 bases, 9 bases remained unmatched. CDR3 amino acids: CASSPPQTGGGGTEAFF. Here the CDR3 DNA reads TGTGCCAGCTCACCACCCCAGACAGGGGGCGGTGGTACTGAAGCTTTCTTT. Together with reference TRBV18 and TRBJ1-1, the CDR3 gives the full variable domain: NAGVMQNPRHLVRRRGQEARLRCSPMKGHSHVYWYRQLPEEGLKFMVYLQKENIIDESGMPKERFSAEFPKEGPSILRIQQVVRGDSAAYFCASSPPQTGGGGTEAFFGQGTRLTVV.

J is TRBJ1-2 and V is TRBV7-9, with D unclear. Germline assignment: CDR1 SEHNR and CDR2 FQNEAQ (reference sequence). V lost 5 bases, J lost 2 bases, and 12 bases lay in between. The CDR3 runs to 14 residues. CDR3 coding DNA: TGTGCCAGCAGCCCCATATTGGAGAACTATGGCTACACCTTC. Amino acid sequence: CASSPILENYGYTF.

This rearrangement joins TRBV21-1 to TRBJ1-5; TRBD1 is the table's D call and was not checked against the DNA. TRBV21-1 is a known pseudogene. CDR3 length equals 16 residues. CDR3 DNA sequence: TGTGCCAGCAGCAAAGAATTGATCAGGGGGATTCAGCCCCAGCATTTT. Its translation is CASSKELIRGIQPQHF.

This chain links TRBV5-1 with TRBJ1-2, with D possibly TRBD1 on 5 matching bases. The CDR3 is made up of 14 amino acids. The V gene lost 0 bases and the J gene lost 3 bases, with 9 bases spanning the gap. Germline V gene sequence: CDR1 SGHRS, CDR2 YFSETQ. CDR3 in amino acids: CASSLGQTDYGYTF. The CDR3 region has the DNA TGCGCCAGCAGCTTGGGGCAGACAGACTATGGCTACACCTTC. Combining the CDR3 with reference TRBV5-1 and TRBJ1-2 gives the whole variable domain KAGVTQTPRYLIKTRGQQVTLSCSPISGHRSVSWYQQTPGQGLQFLFEYFSETQRNKGNFPGRFSGRQFSNSRSEMNVSTLELGDSALYLCASSLGQTDYGYTFGSGTRLTVV.

This chain links TRBV18 with TRBJ2-7; 14 positions match TRBD2. CDR3 length: 17 amino acids. V gave up 3 bases and J gave up 4 bases; unmatched junction bases: 8. Germline CDR1 is KGHSH and CDR2 is LQKENI. For the CDR3, the DNA is TGTGCCAGCTCACCCAGGACCGGGACTAGCGGGAGTTACGAGCAGTACTTC. Translated, it gives CASSPRTGTSGSYEQYF.

This chain joins TRBV28 and TRBJ1-5, with D hard to call. From germline, CDR1 is MDHEN and CDR2 SYDVKM. The germline V and J ends were trimmed by 3 bases and 3 bases, with 9 bases remaining between them. There are 14 residues in the CDR3. CDR3 residues: CASSFSGFNQPQHF. The CDR3 coding sequence is TGTGCCAGCAGTTTTTCGGGTTTCAATCAGCCCCAGCATTTT.

The rearrangement uses TRBV27 and TRBJ1-4, with 9 bases matching TRBD1. The ends lost 4 bases at V and 4 bases at J; junction bases unmatched: 10. Germline CDR1 is MNHEY and CDR2 is SMNVEV (reference sequence). CDR3 length equals 17 residues. DNA for the CDR3: TGTGCCAGCAGTTCCTCATTACTGGGACAGGGTAATGAAAAACTGTTTTTT. It specifies CASSSSLLGQGNEKLFF.

The chain combines TRBV6-4 with TRBJ2-7, with D tentatively TRBD1 (5 bases). V gave up 0 bases and J gave up 2 bases, with 14 bases separating them. Germline values: CDR1 MRHNA, CDR2 SNTAGT. CDR3 size: 16 residues. The DNA for the CDR3 is TGTGCCAGCAGTGACTCGGGTCTCAGGGTCCCCTACGAGCAGTACTTC. This gives the protein CASSDSGLRVPYEQYF.

This clone has just one count. CDR3 sequence: CAWSVLKLWGQTNTEAFF. The CDR3 coding sequence is TGTGCCTGGAGTGTACTTAAGTTGTGGGGACAAACGAACACTGAAGCTTTCTTT. V gene TRBV30 combines with J gene TRBJ1-1, with D maybe TRBD1 (6 bases). Germline V lookup: CDR1 GTSNPN, CDR2 SVGIG (reference sequence). Trimming cost V 0 bases and J 1 base, with 21 bases left between them. This CDR3 region has 18 residues.

This chain connects TRBV27 to TRBJ2-5, with 12 bases lining up with TRBD2. J gave up 5 bases and V 5 bases, and 9 bases lay outside the gene matches. From germline, CDR1 is MNHEY and CDR2 SMNVEV (reference sequence). The CDR3 extends over 16 amino acids. The CDR3 sequence is CASSPTGLAGWETQYF. The CDR3 DNA is TGTGCCAGCAGTCCCACAGGACTAGCGGGATGGGAGACCCAGTACTTC.

V usage is TRBV1 and J usage is TRBJ2-1; the listed D gene, TRBD2, was not tested against the DNA. TRBV1 is listed as a pseudogene. This CDR3 has 17 residues. The chain's CDR3 is CTSSPPLALSSYNEQFF. CDR3 bases: TGCACCAGCAGCCCCCCCCTAGCCCTGAGCTCCTACAATGAGCAGTTCTTC.

This clone has only a few counts. The chain is built from TRBV28 and TRBJ1-1; the match to TRBD1 covers 8 bases. The CDR3 is 14 residues long. V gave up 11 bases and J gave up 1 base; unmatched junction bases: 9. CDR1 is MDHEN, CDR2 SYDVKM, per germline. Written as DNA, the CDR3 is TGTGCCGGCAAAACAGGGGGACCGAACACTGAAGCTTTCTTT. This sequence encodes CAGKTGGPNTEAFF.

This clone was seen once. V and J are TRBV5-6 and TRBJ1-2, with D possibly being TRBD1 (5 bases). The CDR3 is 14 residues long. Per the germline V gene, CDR1 is SGHDT and CDR2 is YYEEEE. Trimming took off 0 bases at V and 1 base at J, with 7 bases between the two ends. The DNA of the CDR3 is TGTGCCAGCAGCTTGGGACAGCTTAACTATGGCTACACCTTC. Amino acids: CASSLGQLNYGYTF.

Only a few counts were recorded for this clone. The gene calls are TRBV6-5 and TRBJ1-2, with 10 bases matching TRBD1. Germline loops: CDR1 MNHEY, CDR2 SVGAGI. The CDR3 is 15 amino acids. V was pared by 0 bases and J by 3 bases, with 1 base of the junction left unmatched. Here the CDR3 reads CASSYSGQGYYGYTF. In DNA, the CDR3 is TGTGCCAGCAGTTACTCGGGACAGGGGTACTATGGCTACACCTTC.

The V and J genes are TRBV4-3 and TRBJ2-7, with a tentative D call TRBD2 (7 bases). The CDR3 length is 15 residues. V dropped 3 bases and J dropped 3 bases, with 15 bases sitting between them. Germline V gene lookup returns CDR1 LGHNA and CDR2 YSLEER. The CDR3 DNA reads TGCGCCAGCAGCCAGACATGGGGAGGGGGCTACGAGCAGTACTTC. As protein: CASSQTWGGGYEQYF.

This chain joins TRBV7-9 and TRBJ2-7, with TRBD2 identical over 9 bases. Germline lookup yields CDR1 SEHNR and CDR2 FQNEAQ (reference sequence). The V segment lost 5 bases and the J segment 4 bases; nucleotides outside the gene matches: 9. The CDR3 length is 15 residues. The CDR3 coding sequence is TGTGCCAGCAGCCCCAGGAGACTAGCGGAGTACGAGCAGTACTTC. Its translation: CASSPRRLAEYEQYF.

The chain links TRBV7-8 to TRBJ2-7; tentatively, D is TRBD1 (5 bases). Looked up from germline, CDR1 is SGHVS and CDR2 is FQNEAQ. The CDR3 covers 14 residues. V was pared by 5 bases and J by 2 bases, with 13 bases between. The CDR3 region is CASSARQLAYEQYF. The CDR3 coding sequence is TGTGCCAGCAGCGCGCGACAGTTAGCCTACGAGCAGTACTTC.

The chain joins TRBV18 to TRBJ2-3; 8 bases map to TRBD2. Trimming at V came to 3 bases and at J to 3 bases, leaving 8 bases not matched to a gene. CDR1 and CDR2 (germline): KGHSH, LQKENI. The CDR3 is 16 residues long. The CDR3 DNA sequence: TGTGCCAGCTCACCTAATAGCGGGAAAGGGACAGATACGCAGTATTTT. It is translated as CASSPNSGKGTDTQYF.

This clone appeared a few times. The chain has TRBV28 and TRBJ2-7, with D perhaps TRBD1 (5 bases). V lost 5 bases and J lost 4, with 18 bases in between. Germline values: CDR1 MDHEN, CDR2 SYDVKM. The CDR3 is 15 residues long. CDR3 sequence (DNA): TGTGCCAGCAGTGATGGGGCTGCACCCCGGTACGAGCAGTACTTC. This gives the protein CASSDGAAPRYEQYF. The complete variable domain, with remaining parts taken from reference TRBV28 and TRBJ2-7, reads DVKVTQSSRYLVKRTGEKVFLECVQDMDHENMFWYRQDPGLGLRLIYFSYDVKMKEKGDIPEGYSVSREKKERFSLILESASTNQTSMYLCASSDGAAPRYEQYFGPGTRLTVT.